This T cell receptor beta chain was documented in a study of blood T cell repertoires in COVID-19. Only in-frame clones appear in the TCRdb table, and some are missing; sequencing was by immunoSEQ multiplex PCR. Among under 250,000 clones listed, 70% to 90% were seen once. The germline V gene has CDR1 SGHKS and CDR2 YYEKEE (reference sequence). CDR3 length equals 16 residues. Losses at the gene ends were 0 bases for V and 5 bases for J; bases not matched to a gene: 7. This receptor was taken from a man between 18 and 29 years old with active or convalescent COVID-19. Sequenced material: peripheral blood. V is TRBV5-5 and J is TRBJ2-5; 10 bases match TRBD1. The CDR3 loop is CASSLDGTGAGETQYF. CDR3 nucleotides: TGTGCCAGCAGCTTGGACGGGACAGGGGCCGGGGAGACCCAGTACTTC.